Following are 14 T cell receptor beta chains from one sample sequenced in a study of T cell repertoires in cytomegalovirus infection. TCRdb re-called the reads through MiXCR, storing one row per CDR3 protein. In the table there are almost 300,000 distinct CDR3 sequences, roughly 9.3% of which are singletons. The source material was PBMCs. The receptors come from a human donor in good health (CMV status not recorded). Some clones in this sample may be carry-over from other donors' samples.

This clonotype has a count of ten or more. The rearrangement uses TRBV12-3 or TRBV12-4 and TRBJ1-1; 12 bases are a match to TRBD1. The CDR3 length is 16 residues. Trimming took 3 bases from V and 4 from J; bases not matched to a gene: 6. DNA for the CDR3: TGTGCCAGCAGTTTCTACGGGACAGGGGGCGGCACTGAAGCTTTCTTT. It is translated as CASSFYGTGGGTEAFF.

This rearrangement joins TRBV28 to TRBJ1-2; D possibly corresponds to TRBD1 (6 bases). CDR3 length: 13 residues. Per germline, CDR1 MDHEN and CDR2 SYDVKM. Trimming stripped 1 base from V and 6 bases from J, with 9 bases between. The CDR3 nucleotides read TGTGCCAGCAGTTTATCAGGGGCCGATGGCTACACCTTC. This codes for CASSLSGADGYTF.

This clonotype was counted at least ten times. The chain's CDR3 is CSALDRNSGNTIYF. The CDR3 coding sequence is TGCAGTGCTCTCGACAGGAACTCTGGAAACACCATATATTTT. The V gene is TRBV20-1, the J gene TRBJ1-3; tentative D call: TRBD1 (6 bases). The CDR3 spans 14 residues. Trimming stripped 5 bases from V and 0 bases from J, with 11 bases between. Germline lookup yields CDR1 DFQATT and CDR2 SNEGSKA (reference sequence).

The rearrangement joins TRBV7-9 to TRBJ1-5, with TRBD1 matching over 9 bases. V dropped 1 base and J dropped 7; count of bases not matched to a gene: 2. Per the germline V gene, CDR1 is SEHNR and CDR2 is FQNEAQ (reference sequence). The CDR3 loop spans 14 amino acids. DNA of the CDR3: TGTGCCAGCAGCTTAGTGGGACAGGGCCAGCCCCAGCATTTT. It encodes CASSLVGQGQPQHF.

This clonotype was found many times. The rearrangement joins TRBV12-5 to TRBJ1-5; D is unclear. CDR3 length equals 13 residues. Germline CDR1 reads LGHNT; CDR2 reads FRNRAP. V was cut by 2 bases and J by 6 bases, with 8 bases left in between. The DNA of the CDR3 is TGTGCTAGTGGTTTGAGGTCAGGTCAGCCCCAGCATTTT. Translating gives CASGLRSGQPQHF. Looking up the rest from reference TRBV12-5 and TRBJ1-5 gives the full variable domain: DARVTQTPRHKVTEMGQEVTMRCQPILGHNTVFWYRQTMMQGLELLAYFRNRAPLDDSGMPKDRFSAEMPDATLATLKIQPSEPRDSAVYFCASGLRSGQPQHFGDGTRLSIL.

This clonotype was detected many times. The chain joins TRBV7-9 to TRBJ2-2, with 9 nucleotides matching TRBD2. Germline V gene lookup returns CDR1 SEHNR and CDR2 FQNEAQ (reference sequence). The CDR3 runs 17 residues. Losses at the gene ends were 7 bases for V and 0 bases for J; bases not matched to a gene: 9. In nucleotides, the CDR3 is TGTGCCAGCACCCTTAGGCGGGGGGGGACGAACACCGGGGAGCTGTTTTTT. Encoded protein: CASTLRRGGTNTGELFF.

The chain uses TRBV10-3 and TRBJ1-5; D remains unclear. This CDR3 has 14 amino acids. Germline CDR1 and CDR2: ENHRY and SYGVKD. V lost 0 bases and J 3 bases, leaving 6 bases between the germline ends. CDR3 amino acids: CAISESRSNQPQHF. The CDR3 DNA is TGTGCCATCAGTGAGTCCCGGTCCAATCAGCCCCAGCATTTT.

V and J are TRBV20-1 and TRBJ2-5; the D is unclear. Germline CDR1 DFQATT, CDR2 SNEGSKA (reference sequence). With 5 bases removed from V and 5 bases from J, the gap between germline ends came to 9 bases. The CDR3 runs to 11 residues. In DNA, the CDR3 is TGCAGTGCTCCACGTGTGGAGACCCAGTACTTC. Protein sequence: CSAPRVETQYF.

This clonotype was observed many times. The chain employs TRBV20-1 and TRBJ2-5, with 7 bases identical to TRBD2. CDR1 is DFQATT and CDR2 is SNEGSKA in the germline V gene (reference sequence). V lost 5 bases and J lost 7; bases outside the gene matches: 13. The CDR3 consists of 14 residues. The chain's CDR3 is CSAAGDYQKWTQYF. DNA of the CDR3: TGCAGTGCTGCGGGGGACTACCAAAAGTGGACCCAGTACTTC.

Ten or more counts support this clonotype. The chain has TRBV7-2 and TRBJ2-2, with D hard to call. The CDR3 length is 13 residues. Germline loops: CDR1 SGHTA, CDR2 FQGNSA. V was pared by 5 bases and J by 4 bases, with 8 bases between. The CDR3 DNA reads TGTGCCAGCAGCCACAGAGGCACCGGGGAGCTGTTTTTT. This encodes CASSHRGTGELFF.

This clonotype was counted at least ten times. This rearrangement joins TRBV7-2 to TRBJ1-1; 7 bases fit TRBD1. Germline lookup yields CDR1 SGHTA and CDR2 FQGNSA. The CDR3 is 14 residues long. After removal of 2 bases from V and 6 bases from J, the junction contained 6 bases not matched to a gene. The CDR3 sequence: CASSLLDRRAEAFF. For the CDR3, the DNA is TGTGCCAGCAGCTTACTGGACAGGCGGGCTGAAGCTTTCTTT.

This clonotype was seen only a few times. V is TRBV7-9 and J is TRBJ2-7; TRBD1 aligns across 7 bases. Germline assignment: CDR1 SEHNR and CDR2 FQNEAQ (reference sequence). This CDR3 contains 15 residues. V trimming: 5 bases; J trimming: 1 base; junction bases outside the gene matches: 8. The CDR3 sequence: CASSPTGDESYEQYV. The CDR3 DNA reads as TGTGCCAGCAGCCCCACAGGGGATGAATCCTACGAGCAGTACGTC.

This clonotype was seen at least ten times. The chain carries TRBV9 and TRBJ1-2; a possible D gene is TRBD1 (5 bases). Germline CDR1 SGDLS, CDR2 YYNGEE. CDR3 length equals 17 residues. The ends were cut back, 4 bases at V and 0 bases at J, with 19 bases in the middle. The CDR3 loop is CASSPPMGRESNYGYTF. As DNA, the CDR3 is TGTGCCAGCAGCCCACCTATGGGCAGGGAGTCTAACTATGGCTACACCTTC.

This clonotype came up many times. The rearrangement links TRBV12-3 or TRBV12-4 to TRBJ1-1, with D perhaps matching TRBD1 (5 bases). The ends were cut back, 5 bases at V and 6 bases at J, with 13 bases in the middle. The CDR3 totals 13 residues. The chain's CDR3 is CASSHGAGAEAFF. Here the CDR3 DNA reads TGTGCCAGCAGTCACGGGGCTGGCGCTGAAGCTTTCTTT.